The rows below give T cell receptor beta chains drawn from one sample of a study of T-cell reconstitution after alpha-beta-depleted transplantation in children. TCRdb re-derived calls from the PCR reads in MiXCR, one entry per CDR3 protein. The sample includes almost 250,000 distinct CDR3 sequences, 25% of them seen just once. The sample in question was PBMCs, obtained before TCRalphabeta/CD19-depleted stem cell transplant. The origin of the receptors is a girl aged 2 to 10 with Fanconi anemia, due to receive a stem cell transplant. The CDR3 runs from the conserved cysteine through the conserved F or W. Clone size appears in some rows only: once, few, many, or a class for an expanded clone.

CDR3aa,abundance,v_gene,j_gene
CASSQEMGTSEQYF,many,TRBV4-1,TRBJ2-7
CASSQVRRAFSYEQYF,.,TRBV4-1,TRBJ2-7
CSARARSNQPQHF,many,TRBV20-1,TRBJ1-5
CSVDRGQEKLFF,many,TRBV29-1,TRBJ1-4
CSARDGTGRPYEQYF,many,TRBV20-1,TRBJ2-7
CASSGDRGFTDTQYF,many,TRBV12-3/TRBV12-4,TRBJ2-3
CASSPSFSTDTQYF,many,TRBV5-1,TRBJ2-3
CSVANGGTDTQYF,many,TRBV29-1,TRBJ2-3
CSASYGGQETQYF,.,TRBV20-1,TRBJ2-5
CSASRTSVNEQFF,many,TRBV20-1,TRBJ2-1
CASQLGDRGHF,few,TRBV2,TRBJ2-5
CSVEGSPAPYEQYF,.,TRBV29-1,TRBJ2-7
CASSLEISWDRGPEETQYF,.,TRBV11-2,TRBJ2-5
CSAGEGQVDTQYF,few,TRBV29-1,TRBJ2-3
CASSSTTSGSSYNEQFF,.,TRBV7-6,TRBJ2-1
CASSFKNTEAFF,many,TRBV28,TRBJ1-1
CASSRTGADYGYTF,many,TRBV27,TRBJ1-2
CAGTGLYEQYF,once,TRBV30,TRBJ2-7
CASSLAGTEFYEQYF,many,TRBV5-1,TRBJ2-7
CSVSAPSGSSYEQYF,many,TRBV29-1,TRBJ2-7
CSVDVTSGRGEQFF,many,TRBV29-1,TRBJ2-1
CASSEGQVNNQPQHF,few,TRBV18,TRBJ1-5
CSVGLRQAYEQYF,many,TRBV29-1,TRBJ2-7
CAISDHTGESYNEQFF,.,TRBV10-3,TRBJ2-1
CSVGLARYEQYF,many,TRBV29-1,TRBJ2-7
CASSTGPATNEKLFF,few,TRBV5-6,TRBJ1-4
CASRGQAFYEQYF,many,TRBV6-6,TRBJ2-7
CSAKKGTVLYEQYF,few,TRBV20-1,TRBJ2-7
CSARPGGSQETQYF,few,TRBV20-1,TRBJ2-5
CASSFSSAYNEQFF,few,TRBV11-3,TRBJ2-1
CSVDIAGGPNEQFF,few,TRBV29-1,TRBJ2-1
CASSPMTSPDTQYF,many,TRBV5-4,TRBJ2-3
CAISEPGTVEQFF,many,TRBV10-3,TRBJ2-1
CSATAAGVNYEQYF,.,TRBV20-1,TRBJ2-7
CASRILTSGSSFF,few,TRBV2,TRBJ2-1
CAISVGGSSYEQYF,.,TRBV10-3,TRBJ2-7
CASSLLGAAKNIQYF,.,TRBV7-2,TRBJ2-4
CSALAGGRTDTQYF,many,TRBV29-1,TRBJ2-3
CASSITAHTAAGELFF,.,TRBV7-4,TRBJ2-2
CASSLWGAGGSGNTIYF,few,TRBV12-3/TRBV12-4,TRBJ1-3
CASSLLAGGPSTDTQYF,many,TRBV5-1,TRBJ2-3
CSARVGTSGREDYEQYF,.,TRBV20-1,TRBJ2-7
CASSESRLAGGTGELFF,.,TRBV25-1,TRBJ2-2